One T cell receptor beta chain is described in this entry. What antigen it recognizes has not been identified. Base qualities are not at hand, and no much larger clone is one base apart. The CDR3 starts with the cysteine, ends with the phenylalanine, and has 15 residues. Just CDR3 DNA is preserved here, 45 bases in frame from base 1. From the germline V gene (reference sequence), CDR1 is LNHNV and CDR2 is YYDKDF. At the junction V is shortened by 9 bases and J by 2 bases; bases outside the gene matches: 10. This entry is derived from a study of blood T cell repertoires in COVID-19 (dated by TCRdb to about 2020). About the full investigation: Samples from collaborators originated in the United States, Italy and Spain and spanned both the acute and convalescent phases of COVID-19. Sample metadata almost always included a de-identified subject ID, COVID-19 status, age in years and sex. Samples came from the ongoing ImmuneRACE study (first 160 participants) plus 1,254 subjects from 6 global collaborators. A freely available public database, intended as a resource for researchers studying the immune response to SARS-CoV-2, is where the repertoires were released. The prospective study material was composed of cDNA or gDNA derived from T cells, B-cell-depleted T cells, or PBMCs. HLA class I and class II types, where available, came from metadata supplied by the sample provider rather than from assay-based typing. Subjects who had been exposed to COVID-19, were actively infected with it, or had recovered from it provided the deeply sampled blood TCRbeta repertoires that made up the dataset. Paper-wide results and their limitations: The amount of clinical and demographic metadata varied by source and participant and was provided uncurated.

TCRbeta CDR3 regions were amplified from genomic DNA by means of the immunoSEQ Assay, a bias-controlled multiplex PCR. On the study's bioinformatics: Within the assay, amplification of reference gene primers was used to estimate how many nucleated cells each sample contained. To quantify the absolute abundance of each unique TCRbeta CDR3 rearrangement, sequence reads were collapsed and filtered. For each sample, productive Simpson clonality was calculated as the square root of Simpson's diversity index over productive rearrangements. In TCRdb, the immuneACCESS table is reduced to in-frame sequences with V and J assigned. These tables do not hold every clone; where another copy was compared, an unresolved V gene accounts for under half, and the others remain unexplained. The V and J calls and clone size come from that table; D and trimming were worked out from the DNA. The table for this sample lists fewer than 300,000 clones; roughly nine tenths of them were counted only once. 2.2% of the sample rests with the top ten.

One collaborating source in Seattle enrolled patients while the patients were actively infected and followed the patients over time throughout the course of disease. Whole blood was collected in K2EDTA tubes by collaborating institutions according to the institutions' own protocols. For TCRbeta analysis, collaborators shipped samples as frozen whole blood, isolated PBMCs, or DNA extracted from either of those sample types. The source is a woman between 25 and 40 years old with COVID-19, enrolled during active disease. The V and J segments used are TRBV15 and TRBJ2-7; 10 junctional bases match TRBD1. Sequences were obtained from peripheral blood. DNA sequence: TGTGCCACACGCCTGCCAGGGACAGGGGCCTACGAGCAGTACTTC. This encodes CATRLPGTGAYEQYF.